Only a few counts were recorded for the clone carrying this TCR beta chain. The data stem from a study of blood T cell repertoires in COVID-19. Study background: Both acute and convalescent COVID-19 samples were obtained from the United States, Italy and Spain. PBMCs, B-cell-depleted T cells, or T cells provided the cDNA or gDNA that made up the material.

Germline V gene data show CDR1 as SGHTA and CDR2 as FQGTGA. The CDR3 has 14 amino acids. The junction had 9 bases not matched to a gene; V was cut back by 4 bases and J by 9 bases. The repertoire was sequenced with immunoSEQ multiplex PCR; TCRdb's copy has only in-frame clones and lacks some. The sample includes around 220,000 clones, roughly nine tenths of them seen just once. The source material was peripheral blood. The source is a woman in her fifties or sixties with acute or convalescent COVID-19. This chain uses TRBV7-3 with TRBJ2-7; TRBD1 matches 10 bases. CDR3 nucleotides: TGTGCCAGCAGCTCTAGCCCGGGACAGGGGACGCAGTACTTC. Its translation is CASSSSPGQGTQYF.